A selection of T cell receptor beta chains follows, all from one sample in a study of technical replicates of blood from a few donors. Profiling relied on immunoSEQ multiplex PCR, and the TCRdb table lists in-frame clones only, not all of them. Seen here are some 70,000 clones, 80% to 95% observed once, and the top ten hold roughly 4.3%. The specimen was PBMCs. The receptor source for this set is a human donor in good health. Some clones in this sample may be carry-over from other donors' samples. Each CDR3 is given with its conserved first and last residue. D genes are given only for firm matches. Some rows mark clone size as missing; the rest say once, few, many or name a class of expanded clone.

CDR3aa	CDR3nt	v_gene	j_gene	abundance	d_gene
CASMRNPKSTDTQYF	TGTGCCAGCATGCGTAATCCCAAAAGCACAGATACGCAGTATTTT	TRBV2	TRBJ2-3	NA	NA
CASSLVRGGNEQFF	TGTGCCAGCAGCTTGGTACGGGGAGGGAATGAGCAGTTCTTC	TRBV5-6	TRBJ2-1	few	TRBD2
CASSTGTGGVNDYGYTF	TGTGCCAGCAGTACCGGGACAGGGGGCGTTAATGACTATGGCTACACCTTC	TRBV6-4	TRBJ1-2	NA	TRBD1
CASSPGSPPRFF	TGTGCCAGTAGTCCCGGGTCTCCCCCCCGGTTCTTC	TRBV19	TRBJ2-1	NA	NA
CASSLGTSGFPGYNEQFF	TGCGCCAGCAGCTTGGGGACTAGCGGGTTCCCTGGCTACAATGAGCAGTTCTTC	TRBV5-1	TRBJ2-1	NA	TRBD2
CASSQASGGRTNTEAFF	TGTGCCAGCAGCCAAGCTTCGGGGGGCAGGACGAACACTGAAGCTTTCTTT	TRBV4-2	TRBJ1-1	NA	NA
CASTPAGLPGLSGNTIYF	TGTGCCAGCACTCCCGCGGGACTCCCGGGACTCTCTGGAAACACCATATATTTT	TRBV7-6	TRBJ1-3	NA	NA
CASAATNYGYTF	TGTGCCTCCGCCGCTACTAACTATGGCTACACCTTC	TRBV11-2	TRBJ1-2	NA	NA
CASRFQSGSGNEQFF	TGTGCCAGCAGATTCCAGAGCGGGAGCGGGAATGAGCAGTTCTTC	TRBV6-6	TRBJ2-1	NA	TRBD2
CASSIYRGGMNTEAFF	TGTGCCAGCAGCATATACAGGGGGGGTATGAACACTGAAGCTTTCTTT	TRBV5-4	TRBJ1-1	NA	TRBD1
CASSLDGRYGYTF	TGTGCCAGCAGTTTAGATGGCCGCTATGGCTACACCTTC	TRBV28	TRBJ1-2	NA	NA
CASRGGQGSYEQYF	TGTGCCTCCCGGGGGGGGCAAGGGTCCTACGAGCAGTACTTC	TRBV10-3	TRBJ2-7	NA	TRBD2
CASSLNAGYNEQFF	TGTGCCAGCAGCTTAAACGCAGGGTACAATGAGCAGTTCTTC	TRBV5-4	TRBJ2-1	NA	NA
CSDPGTSGRALEYF	TGCAGCGACCCCGGGACTAGCGGGAGGGCCTTGGAGTACTTC	TRBV29-1	TRBJ2-7	NA	TRBD2
CRRGDEQYF	TGCAGGCGGGGGGACGAGCAGTACTTC	TRBV29-1	TRBJ2-7	once	TRBD2
CASIEVCYGYTF	TGTGCCAGTATTGAGGTTTGCTATGGCTACACCTTC	TRBV19	TRBJ1-2	NA	NA
CASSESGTLNTGELFF	TGTGCCAGCAGTGAATCCGGGACATTGAACACCGGGGAGCTGTTTTTT	TRBV25-1	TRBJ2-2	NA	NA
CASSPQGKDGYTF	TGTGCCAGCAGTCCCCAGGGGAAGGATGGCTACACCTTC	TRBV6-6	TRBJ1-2	NA	NA
CASSLPQRSGNTIYF	TGTGCCAGTAGTTTACCTCAACGGTCTGGAAACACCATATATTTT	TRBV19	TRBJ1-3	once	NA
CASSRDTNSPLHF	TGCGCCAGCAGCCGGGACACGAATTCACCCCTCCACTTT	TRBV5-1	TRBJ1-6	NA	NA
CASSVQANYGYTF	TGTGCCAGCAGTGTCCAGGCTAACTATGGCTACACCTTC	TRBV6-5	TRBJ1-2	NA	NA
CASRGTMRAYEQYF	TGTGCCAGCAGAGGGACTATGAGGGCCTACGAGCAGTACTTC	TRBV6-5	TRBJ2-7	NA	TRBD2
CASSLGGTKGLVEQYF	TGTGCCAGCAGCTTGGGCGGGACCAAGGGTTTAGTGGAGCAGTACTTC	TRBV13	TRBJ2-7	NA	NA
CASSQGGNTGELFF	TGTGCCAGCTCACAGGGAGGAAACACCGGGGAGCTGTTTTTT	TRBV18	TRBJ2-2	NA	NA
CASSLIGANYGYTF	TGTGCCAGCAGCTTAATCGGAGCTAACTATGGCTACACCTTC	TRBV7-9	TRBJ1-2	NA	NA
CASSIDRGASYNEQFF	TGTGCCAGTAGTATTGACAGGGGAGCCTCCTACAATGAGCAGTTCTTC	TRBV19	TRBJ2-1	NA	TRBD1
CASSPTSGSYNEQFF	TGTGCCAGCAGCCCTACTAGCGGGAGCTACAATGAGCAGTTCTTC	TRBV4-2	TRBJ2-1	NA	TRBD2
CSARTGGYTGELFF	TGCAGCGCCCGGACAGGGGGATACACCGGGGAGCTGTTTTTT	TRBV29-1	TRBJ2-2	NA	TRBD1
CASSRGRADTQYF	TGTGCCAGCTCCAGGGGGCGGGCAGATACGCAGTATTTT	TRBV7-9	TRBJ2-3	once	TRBD1
CASSLLLSSYNSPLHF	TGTGCCAGCAGCTTGCTTCTAAGCTCCTATAATTCACCCCTCCACTTT	TRBV5-8	TRBJ1-6	NA	NA
CASSPKTGTGYGYTF	TGTGCCAGCAGCCCGAAAACCGGGACAGGGTATGGCTACACCTTC	TRBV5-6	TRBJ1-2	NA	TRBD1
CASSKNPGQGTDTQYF	TGTGCCAGTAGTAAGAATCCGGGACAGGGTACAGATACGCAGTATTTT	TRBV19	TRBJ2-3	NA	TRBD1
CASSNTGQMLGNEQFF	TGTGCCAGCAGCAATACAGGCCAAATGCTAGGGAATGAGCAGTTCTTC	TRBV5-6	TRBJ2-1	NA	NA
CASRSPRDLSTDTQYF	TGTGCCAGCCGCTCACCCCGGGACTTAAGCACAGATACGCAGTATTTT	TRBV27	TRBJ2-3	NA	NA
CASSMGGRDYEQYF	TGTGCCAGTAGTATGGGCGGGAGGGACTACGAGCAGTACTTC	TRBV19	TRBJ2-7	NA	TRBD2
CASSYGQLTYEQYF	TGTGCCAGCAGTTACGGACAGCTTACCTACGAGCAGTACTTC	TRBV6-6	TRBJ2-7	NA	NA
CASRTFDRGSNTGELFF	TGTGCCAGCAGAACTTTCGACAGGGGATCAAACACCGGGGAGCTGTTTTTT	TRBV7-9	TRBJ2-2	NA	TRBD1
CAISETQGVGYGYTF	TGTGCCATCAGTGAGACGCAGGGGGTGGGCTATGGCTACACCTTC	TRBV10-3	TRBJ1-2	NA	TRBD1
CASSVGPGRGADTQYF	TGCGCCAGCAGCGTCGGACCTGGACGGGGGGCAGATACGCAGTATTTT	TRBV5-1	TRBJ2-3	NA	TRBD2
CASSLWANTEAFF	TGTGCCAGCAGCTTATGGGCGAACACTGAAGCTTTCTTT	TRBV7-2	TRBJ1-1	few	NA
CASSSGQGGQPQHF	TGTGCCAGCAGTTCAGGACAGGGCGGTCAGCCCCAGCATTTT	TRBV6-5	TRBJ1-5	NA	TRBD1
CASSKTSGRAKKTDTQYF	TGTGCCAGCAGCAAGACTAGCGGGAGAGCCAAAAAAACAGATACGCAGTATTTT	TRBV7-7	TRBJ2-3	NA	TRBD2
CASSLDRNTEAFF	TGTGCCAGCAGCTTGGACAGGAACACTGAAGCTTTCTTT	TRBV5-4	TRBJ1-1	NA	NA
CASSLGQGENSPLHF	TGTGCCAGCAGCTTAGGACAGGGGGAGAATTCACCCCTCCACTTT	TRBV7-3	TRBJ1-6	NA	TRBD1
CASSPGAGGNNEQFF	TGTGCCAGCAGCCCCGGAGCGGGGGGTAACAATGAGCAGTTCTTC	TRBV7-7	TRBJ2-1	NA	TRBD2
CAPRWATLEQYF	TGTGCTCCCCGTTGGGCCACGTTAGAGCAGTACTTC	TRBV19	TRBJ2-7	NA	NA
CASSAGQGLVQETQYF	TGTGCCAGCAGCGCGGGACAGGGGTTGGTCCAAGAGACCCAGTACTTC	TRBV9	TRBJ2-5	NA	TRBD1
CASSQDRSGEDYGYTF	TGCGCCAGCAGCCAAGATCGATCCGGGGAGGACTATGGCTACACCTTC	TRBV4-3	TRBJ1-2	NA	NA
CASSPGRLTSYGYTF	TGTGCCAGCAGCCCTGGACGGCTTACTAGTTATGGCTACACCTTC	TRBV7-2	TRBJ1-2	NA	NA